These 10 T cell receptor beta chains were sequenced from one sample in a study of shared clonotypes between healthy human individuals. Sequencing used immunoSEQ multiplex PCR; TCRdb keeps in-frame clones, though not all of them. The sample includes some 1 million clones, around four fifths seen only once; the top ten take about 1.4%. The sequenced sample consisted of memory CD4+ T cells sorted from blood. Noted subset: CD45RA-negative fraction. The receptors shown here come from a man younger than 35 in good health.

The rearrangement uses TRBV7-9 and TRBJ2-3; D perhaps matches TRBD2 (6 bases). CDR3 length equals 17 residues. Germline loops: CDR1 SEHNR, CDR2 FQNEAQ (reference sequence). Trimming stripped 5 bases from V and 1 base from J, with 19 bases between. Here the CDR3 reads CASSGGLSGSGTDTQYF. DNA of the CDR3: TGTGCCAGCAGCGGGGGATTGAGCGGGTCGGGCACAGATACGCAGTATTTT.

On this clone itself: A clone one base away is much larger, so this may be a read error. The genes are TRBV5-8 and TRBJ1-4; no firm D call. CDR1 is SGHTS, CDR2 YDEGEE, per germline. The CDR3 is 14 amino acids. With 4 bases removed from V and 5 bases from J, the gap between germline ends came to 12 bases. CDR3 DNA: TGTGCCAGCAGCCAGAGACAAGAGAATGAAAAACTGTTTTTT. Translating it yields CASSQRQENEKLFF.

The CDR3 loop is CASSVDTTAYGYTF. Here the CDR3 DNA reads TGTGCCAGCAGCGTAGATACGACAGCTTATGGCTACACCTTC. The chain combines TRBV9 with TRBJ1-2; D possibly corresponds to TRBD1 (5 bases). The CDR3 runs to 14 residues. V was clipped by 0 bases and J by 5 bases, with 11 bases between them. Germline V gene lookup returns CDR1 SGDLS and CDR2 YYNGEE.

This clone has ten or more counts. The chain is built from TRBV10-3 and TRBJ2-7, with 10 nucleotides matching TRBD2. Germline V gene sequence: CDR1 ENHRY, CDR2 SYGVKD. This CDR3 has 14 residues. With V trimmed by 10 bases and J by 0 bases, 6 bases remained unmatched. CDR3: CASGTSASSYEQYF. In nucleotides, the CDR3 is TGTGCCAGCGGGACTAGCGCGAGCTCCTACGAGCAGTACTTC.

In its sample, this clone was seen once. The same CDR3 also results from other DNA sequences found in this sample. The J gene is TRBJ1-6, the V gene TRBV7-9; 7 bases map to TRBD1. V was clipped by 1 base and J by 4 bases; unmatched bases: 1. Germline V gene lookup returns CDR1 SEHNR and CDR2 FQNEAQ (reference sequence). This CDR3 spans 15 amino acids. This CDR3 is CASSLGRGYNSPLHF. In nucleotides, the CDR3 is TGTGCCAGCAGCTTAGGCAGGGGGTATAATTCACCCCTCCACTTT.

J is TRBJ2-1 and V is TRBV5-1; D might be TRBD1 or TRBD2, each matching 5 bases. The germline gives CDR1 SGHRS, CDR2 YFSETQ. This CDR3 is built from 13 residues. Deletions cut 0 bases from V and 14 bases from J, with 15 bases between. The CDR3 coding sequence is TGCGCCAGCAGCTTGGGTTCCCGGGACCTAAAGTTCTTC. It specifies CASSLGSRDLKFF.

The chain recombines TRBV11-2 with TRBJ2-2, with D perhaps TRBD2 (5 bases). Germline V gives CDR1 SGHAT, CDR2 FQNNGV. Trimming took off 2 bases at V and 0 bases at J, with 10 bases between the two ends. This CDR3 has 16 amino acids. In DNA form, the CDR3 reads TGTGCCAGCAGCTTACAGCGGACTGCGAACACCGGGGAGCTGTTTTTT. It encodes CASSLQRTANTGELFF.

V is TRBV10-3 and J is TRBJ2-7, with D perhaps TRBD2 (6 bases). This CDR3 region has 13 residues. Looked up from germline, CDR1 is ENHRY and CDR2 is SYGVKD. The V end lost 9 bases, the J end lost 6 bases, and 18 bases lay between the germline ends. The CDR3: CAMTSHDGLEQYF. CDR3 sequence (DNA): TGTGCCATGACTAGTCACGACGGGCTCGAGCAGTACTTC.

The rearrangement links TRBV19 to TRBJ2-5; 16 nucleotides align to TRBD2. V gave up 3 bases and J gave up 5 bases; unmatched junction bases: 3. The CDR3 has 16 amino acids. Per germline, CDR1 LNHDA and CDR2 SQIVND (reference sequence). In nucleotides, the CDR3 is TGTGCCAGTAGTATGGGACTAGCGGGAGGGCTGGAGACCCAGTACTTC. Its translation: CASSMGLAGGLETQYF. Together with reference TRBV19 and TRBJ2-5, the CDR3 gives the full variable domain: DGGITQSPKYLFRKEGQNVTLSCEQNLNHDAMYWYRQDPGQGLRLIYYSQIVNDFQKGDIAEGYSVSREKKESFPLTVTSAQKNPTAFYLCASSMGLAGGLETQYFGPGTRLLVL.

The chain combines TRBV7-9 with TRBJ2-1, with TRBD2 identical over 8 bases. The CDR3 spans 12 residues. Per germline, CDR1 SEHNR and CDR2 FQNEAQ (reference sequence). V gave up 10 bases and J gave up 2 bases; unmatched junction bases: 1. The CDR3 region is CATTSAYNEQFF. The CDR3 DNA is TGTGCCACGACTAGCGCCTACAATGAGCAGTTCTTC.